This record concerns one TCR beta chain sequence. The antigen it recognizes is unknown. There are no base qualities to consult, and no much larger clone falls within one base. The data were taken from a study of radiotherapy plus CTLA-4 blockade in lung cancer (dated by TCRdb to 2017 to 2018). At the level of the whole study: Objective responses occurred in approximately 19% of enrolled patients, and about 33% achieved disease control.

Focal radiation therapy combined with CTLA-4 blockade (ipilimumab) was tested in patients with chemo-refractory metastatic non-small-cell lung cancer. The germline ends are 16 bases apart after V is trimmed by 0 bases and J by 11 bases. CDR1 is given as WNHNN and CDR2 as SYGVQD, both from the germline V gene (reference sequence). The CDR3 sequence holds 15 residues, the cysteine and phenylalanine included. The sequence is cut down to CDR3 DNA, 45 bases in frame from base 1. Libraries were constructed by the immunoSEQ multiplex PCR assay. As stored in TCRdb, this immuneACCESS dataset retains in-frame rearrangements with V and J assigned. A fraction of the clones does not appear; measured against another copy, unresolved V genes explain less than half of the discrepancy, and the remainder lacks a known reason. This sample is represented by over 80,000 clones; roughly 80% of them were singletons. The top ten clones comprise 0.75% to 0.85% of the sample.

Results the study describes overall, beyond this receptor: After treatment with radiotherapy and ipilimumab, TCR clones that came from tumors expanded in the peripheral blood. The strongest predictors of response were reported to be early dynamic shifts in blood T cell clones along with a rise in serum interferon-beta following radiation.

The material was peripheral blood, obtained from a patient treated with radiotherapy plus ipilimumab. The receptor's source is a human donor with non-small cell lung cancer who had stable disease on radiotherapy plus ipilimumab. The chain links TRBV10-1 with TRBJ1-4, with the D gene uncertain. The CDR3 corresponds to CASSESTGTGGKLFF. The sequence in DNA is TGCGCCAGCAGTGAGTCGACGGGAACCGGAGGGAAACTGTTTTTT.